This T cell receptor (beta chain) was retrieved from a study of blood T cell repertoires in COVID-19. Study as a whole: From the United States, Italy and Spain came samples of acute and convalescent COVID-19.

CDR3 length: 16 residues. Per germline, CDR1 SGHTA and CDR2 FQGNSA. Trimming stripped 5 bases from V and 5 bases from J, with 22 bases between. Original handling: Estimation of nucleated cell counts was performed using reference gene primer amplification. Profiling relied on immunoSEQ multiplex PCR, and the TCRdb table lists in-frame clones only, not all of them. V and J calls and clone size are copied from that table; D and trimming were computed from the DNA. The table includes roughly 75,000 clones, 90% detected once. The clonotype originates from a human donor in a cohort sampled during active COVID-19. The chain links TRBV7-2 to TRBJ2-7; D may be TRBD2 (6 bases). Sample: peripheral blood. Here the CDR3 reads CASSQGHTSRGDEQYF. CDR3 bases: TGTGCCAGCAGCCAGGGCCATACTAGCCGCGGGGACGAGCAGTACTTC.